This T cell receptor (beta chain) was captured by sequencing in a study of blood T cell repertoires in COVID-19. Study in general: The United States, Italy and Spain provided the acute and convalescent COVID-19 samples.

This clone occurred once. Assay used: immunoSEQ multiplex PCR; TCRdb lists only in-frame clones, some missing. The table shows fewer than 300,000 clones, with 75% to 95% occurring only once. The participants were between roughly 18 and 90 years old and came from about two dozen US areas. The CDR3 totals 15 residues. CDR1 and CDR2 (germline): GTSNPN, SVGIG (reference sequence). Trimming took off 1 base at V and 3 bases at J, with 13 bases between the two ends. The specimen sequenced was PBMCs or T cells enriched from blood (not recorded which). The chain couples TRBV30 to TRBJ2-4; D call uncertain. The receptor comes from a woman in her twenties or thirties who had recovered from COVID-19. The CDR3 nucleotides are TGTGCCTGGAGTGATTCAAATACGGGCAAAAACATTCAGTACTTC. This codes for CAWSDSNTGKNIQYF.